This T cell receptor (beta chain) is drawn from a study of blood T cell repertoires in COVID-19. Whole-study context: COVID-19 samples collected from the United States, Italy and Spain covered acute and convalescent phases.

Per the authors' pipeline: Amplification with reference gene primers provided the estimates of nucleated cell counts. Generated by immunoSEQ multiplex PCR, the TCRdb table keeps only in-frame clones and is missing some. That table furnishes V, J and clone size, whereas the DNA furnished D and trimming. This sample has roughly 240,000 clones, with approximately 82% found just once. The specimen sequenced was peripheral blood. This TCR derives from a woman aged 80 or over with acute or convalescent COVID-19.

This CDR3 is CASSVVGGRALNEQFF. In nucleotides, the CDR3 is TGTGCCAGCAGCGTAGTTGGCGGGAGGGCCTTGAATGAGCAGTTCTTC. The chain links TRBV9 to TRBJ2-1, with TRBD2 matching 9 bases. Germline CDR1 reads SGDLS; CDR2 reads YYNGEE. CDR3 length: 16 amino acids. Losses at the gene ends were 0 bases for V and 7 bases for J; bases not matched to a gene: 8. Supplemented by reference TRBV9 and TRBJ2-1, the full variable domain reads DSGVTQTPKHLITATGQRVTLRCSPRSGDLSVYWYQQSLDQGLQFLIQYYNGEERAKGNILERFSAQQFPDLHSELNLSSLELGDSALYFCASSVVGGRALNEQFFGPGTRLTVL.